This passage covers 29 T cell receptor beta chains from one sample sequenced in a study of beta chain features in type 1 diabetes. Study-wide results and limits: When Type 1 diabetes patients were examined, their TCRB CDR3s proved moderately but significantly shorter in all four CD4+ subsets.

These receptors have no identified antigens. The isolated RNA, all of it, was reverse transcribed, so expressed TCRB transcripts were what got sequenced. Here immunoSEQ multiplex PCR was the method, and the copy in TCRdb shows in-frame clones only, minus some. The sample lists 12,000 to 15,000 clones, 55% to 70% occurring once. Sequencing was performed on stem cell memory CD4+ T cells from blood. The source is a woman in her late teens or twenties with type 1 diabetes.

This clone was detected only a few times. The CDR3 DNA sequence: TGTGCCAGCAGCCTTTCGGGACAGAGAGAACAGCCCCAGCATTTT. It translates to CASSLSGQREQPQHF. The chain combines TRBV7-2 with TRBJ1-5, with TRBD1 matching 7 bases. The V gene end was trimmed by 5 bases and the J gene end by 7 bases; junction bases not matched to a gene: 11. This CDR3 spans 15 amino acids. Germline CDR1 is SGHTA and CDR2 is FQGNSA.

V and J are TRBV28 and TRBJ1-4, with 8 bases identical to TRBD1. The CDR3 loop spans 15 amino acids. J was trimmed by 3 bases and V by 3 bases; bases with no gene match: 3. Germline V lookup: CDR1 MDHEN, CDR2 SYDVKM. CDR3 in amino acids: CASSFPTGANEKLFF. CDR3 DNA sequence: TGTGCCAGCAGTTTCCCGACAGGGGCTAATGAAAAACTGTTTTTT.

This chain connects TRBV10-3 to TRBJ2-7, with 7 bases matching TRBD2. Germline V gene lookup returns CDR1 ENHRY and CDR2 SYGVKD. Unmatched junction bases numbered 6, after V lost 6 bases and J lost 7 bases. The CDR3 loop spans 12 amino acids. Here the CDR3 reads CAISRQRGEQYF. CDR3 nucleotide sequence: TGTGCCATCAGCCGACAGCGGGGAGAGCAGTACTTC.

The chain employs TRBV19 and TRBJ2-5; 11 positions agree with TRBD1. Germline values: CDR1 LNHDA, CDR2 SQIVND (reference sequence). The CDR3 runs to 16 residues. Trimming at V came to 5 bases and at J to 5 bases, leaving 10 bases not matched to a gene. CDR3 coding DNA: TGTGCCAGTAGTCCCGGACAGGGGGCGAGGTTTGAGACCCAGTACTTC. The encoded protein is CASSPGQGARFETQYF.

V and J are TRBV11-2 and TRBJ1-1, with TRBD1 matching 7 bases. Germline-derived CDR1 and CDR2 are SGHAT and FQNNGV. The CDR3 is 14 residues long. The junction had 3 bases not matched to a gene; V was cut back by 0 bases and J by 5 bases. The CDR3 protein is CASSLETGKTEAFF. CDR3 DNA sequence: TGTGCCAGCAGCTTAGAGACAGGGAAGACTGAAGCTTTCTTT. Full variable domain (missing parts from reference TRBV11-2 and TRBJ1-1): EAGVAQSPRYKIIEKRQSVAFWCNPISGHATLYWYQQILGQGPKLLIQFQNNGVVDDSQLPKDRFSAERLKGVDSTLKIQPAKLEDSAVYLCASSLETGKTEAFFGQGTRLTVV.

This chain uses TRBV18 with TRBJ1-2, with unresolved D. Trimming cost V 1 base and J 3 bases, with 12 bases left between them. The CDR3 is made up of 15 amino acids. Per germline, CDR1 KGHSH and CDR2 LQKENI. The DNA for the CDR3 is TGTGCCAGCTCACCACAGACTCGGGATCACTATGGCTACACCTTC. Amino acid sequence: CASSPQTRDHYGYTF.

The gene calls are TRBV25-1 and TRBJ2-1; D not resolved. CDR1 is MGHDK and CDR2 is SYGVNS in the germline V gene. The germline V and J ends were trimmed by 6 bases and 4 bases, with 4 bases remaining between them. The CDR3 extends over 11 amino acids. CDR3 DNA: TGTGCCAGCAGCCCGTACAATGAGCAGTTCTTC. This encodes CASSPYNEQFF. Filled out from reference TRBV25-1 and TRBJ2-1, the complete variable domain reads EADIYQTPRYLVIGTGKKITLECSQTMGHDKMYWYQQDPGMELHLIHYSYGVNSTEKGDLSSESTVSRIRTEHFPLTLESARPSHTSQYLCASSPYNEQFFGPGTRLTVL.

This chain joins TRBV7-2 and TRBJ2-5, with TRBD1 as a possible D gene (6 bases). The CDR3 covers 15 residues. Germline V CDR1 and CDR2: SGHTA, FQGNSA. V lost 3 bases to trimming and J lost 2 bases, with 13 bases between them. The CDR3 nucleotides read TGTGCCAGCAGCTTCGGTGGGGGCCGACAAGAGACCCAGTACTTC. Amino acids: CASSFGGGRQETQYF.

V usage is TRBV18 and J usage is TRBJ1-1; 10 nucleotides agree with TRBD1. Looked up from germline, CDR1 is KGHSH and CDR2 is LQKENI. Trimming took 4 bases from V and 8 from J; bases not matched to a gene: 7. The CDR3 extends over 14 amino acids. CDR3 coding DNA: TGTGCCAGCTCACGAAAGACAGGGGGCGACGAAGCTTTCTTT. Protein sequence: CASSRKTGGDEAFF. Filled out from reference TRBV18 and TRBJ1-1, the complete variable domain reads NAGVMQNPRHLVRRRGQEARLRCSPMKGHSHVYWYRQLPEEGLKFMVYLQKENIIDESGMPKERFSAEFPKEGPSILRIQQVVRGDSAAYFCASSRKTGGDEAFFGQGTRLTVV.

The chain employs TRBV5-1 and TRBJ2-1; TRBD2 agrees at 8 bases. CDR3 size: 15 residues. CDR1 is SGHRS and CDR2 is YFSETQ in the germline V gene. Trimming cost V 4 bases and J 6 bases; bases outside gene matches: 9. DNA for the CDR3: TGCGCCAGCAGCCCGCCGGGACTAGGGGGCAATGAGCAGTTCTTC. Translating gives CASSPPGLGGNEQFF.

The genes are TRBV7-2 and TRBJ1-5; no reliable D call. Deletions cut 0 bases from V and 4 bases from J, with 19 bases between. The CDR3 has 18 amino acids. Germline CDR1 SGHTA, CDR2 FQGNSA. CDR3 nucleotides: TGTGCCAGCAGCTTAGCGAAGGGAGAGGCCTTGGGTAATCAGCCCCAGCATTTT. Residues: CASSLAKGEALGNQPQHF.

This clone was observed a handful of times. The chain couples TRBV30 to TRBJ1-4, with a possible D match to TRBD1 (5 bases). V was shortened by 3 bases and J by 8 bases, with 13 bases between the two germline ends. Per germline, CDR1 GTSNPN and CDR2 SVGIG (reference sequence). CDR3 length: 13 residues. The CDR3 spells CAWSRSGGEKLFF. As DNA, the CDR3 is TGTGCCTGGAGCCGGTCGGGGGGAGAAAAACTGTTTTTT.

The V gene is TRBV7-7, the J gene TRBJ2-2, with TRBD2 identical over 9 bases. The junction had 4 bases not matched to a gene; V was cut back by 4 bases and J by 4 bases. The CDR3 spans 15 residues. The V gene's germline CDR1 is SSHAT and CDR2 FNYEAQ (reference sequence). In nucleotides, the CDR3 is TGTGCCAGCAGCTCCACTAGCGGGCCCACCGGGGAGCTGTTTTTT. This encodes CASSSTSGPTGELFF.

This clone was counted between two and nine times. J is TRBJ2-7 and V is TRBV7-3, with 8 bases matching TRBD2. The V segment lost 5 bases and the J segment 3 bases; nucleotides outside the gene matches: 6. CDR3 length: 14 residues. The germline CDR1 and CDR2 sequences are SGHTA and FQGTGA. CDR3 sequence reads: CASSPTSGSYEQYF. For the CDR3, the DNA is TGTGCCAGCAGCCCCACTAGCGGAAGCTACGAGCAGTACTTC.

The chain employs TRBV14 and TRBJ2-1, with 9 bases fitting TRBD2. The germline V gene has CDR1 SGHDN and CDR2 FVKESK. V shed 1 base and J 1 base; nucleotides not matched to a gene: 5. The CDR3 length is 17 residues. Written as DNA, the CDR3 is TGTGCCAGCAGCCAAGTCCTTAGCGGGAGTTCCTACAATGAGCAGTTCTTC. Amino acids: CASSQVLSGSSYNEQFF.

This clone has more than one count but fewer than ten. The chain recombines TRBV5-4 with TRBJ2-7; TRBD1 agrees at 7 bases. The CDR3 consists of 15 residues. J lost 2 bases, V lost 4 bases, and 9 bases had no gene match. Germline assignment: CDR1 SGHNT and CDR2 YYREEE (reference sequence). The CDR3, as DNA: TGTGCCAGCAGCCTACCGGGACAGCGCACCTACGAGCAGTACTTC. Residues: CASSLPGQRTYEQYF.

The chain joins TRBV7-9 to TRBJ1-5; no clear D. CDR3 length equals 14 residues. The V gene's germline CDR1 is SEHNR and CDR2 FQNEAQ (reference sequence). Trimming took off 5 bases at V and 1 base at J, with 9 bases between the two ends. This CDR3 reads CASSRGMSNQPQHF. The CDR3 nucleotides are TGTGCCAGCAGCCGAGGGATGAGCAATCAGCCCCAGCATTTT.

This sequence joins TRBV7-9 and TRBJ2-1; 11 nucleotides agree with TRBD2. With V trimmed by 5 bases and J by 7 bases, 10 bases remained unmatched. Germline-derived CDR1 and CDR2 are SEHNR and FQNEAQ (reference sequence). The CDR3 has 16 amino acids. DNA for the CDR3: TGTGCCAGCAGCAGAGAGCCTAGCGGGGGGAGGAATGAGCAGTTCTTC. This translates into CASSREPSGGRNEQFF. Combining the CDR3 with reference TRBV7-9 and TRBJ2-1 gives the whole variable domain DTGVSQNPRHKITKRGQNVTFRCDPISEHNRLYWYRQTLGQGPEFLTYFQNEAQLEKSRLLSDRFSAERPKGSFSTLEIQRTEQGDSAMYLCASSREPSGGRNEQFFGPGTRLTVL.

The chain links TRBV11-2 to TRBJ1-5; D uncertain. There are 15 residues in the CDR3. Germline V gene sequence: CDR1 SGHAT, CDR2 FQNNGV. Deletions cut 6 bases from V and 0 bases from J, with 12 bases between. This chain's CDR3 is CASSRNRDSNQPQHF. The CDR3 nucleotides are TGTGCCAGCAGTCGCAACAGAGATAGCAATCAGCCCCAGCATTTT. The variable domain in full, completed from reference TRBV11-2 and TRBJ1-5, reads EAGVAQSPRYKIIEKRQSVAFWCNPISGHATLYWYQQILGQGPKLLIQFQNNGVVDDSQLPKDRFSAERLKGVDSTLKIQPAKLEDSAVYLCASSRNRDSNQPQHFGDGTRLSIL.

This clone has a handful of counts. V is TRBV7-9 and J is TRBJ2-5; tentative D call: TRBD2 (5 bases). Trimming pared 5 bases from V and 1 base from J, leaving 14 bases between. The CDR3 is 15 amino acids. Germline lookup yields CDR1 SEHNR and CDR2 FQNEAQ (reference sequence). The CDR3 is CASSQTWAGQETQYF. CDR3 nucleotides: TGTGCCAGCAGCCAAACGTGGGCGGGCCAAGAGACCCAGTACTTC.

The rearrangement joins TRBV5-1 to TRBJ2-7, with D tentatively TRBD2 (5 bases). CDR3 length equals 15 residues. Germline CDR1 and CDR2: SGHRS and YFSETQ. Trimming pared 0 bases from V and 3 bases from J, leaving 13 bases between. The CDR3: CASSLGAGDFYEQYF. CDR3 nucleotide sequence: TGCGCCAGCAGCTTGGGCGCGGGTGATTTCTACGAGCAGTACTTC.

This chain joins TRBV14 and TRBJ2-1, with a weak D call TRBD1 (5 bases). The V gene lost 5 bases and the J gene lost 9 bases, with 26 bases spanning the gap. CDR3 length: 17 amino acids. Germline CDR1 and CDR2: SGHDN and FVKESK. CDR3 protein: CASSEPLGFSGPGEQFF. CDR3 nucleotides: TGTGCCAGCAGCGAACCACTGGGATTTTCAGGGCCCGGTGAGCAGTTCTTC.

The V call is TRBV18, the J call TRBJ2-3; the D is unclear. Germline V gene lookup returns CDR1 KGHSH and CDR2 LQKENI. There are 11 residues in the CDR3. V dropped 2 bases and J dropped 6 bases, with 3 bases sitting between them. CDR3 bases: TGTGCCAGCTCACCAGAGGATACGCAGTATTTT. As protein: CASSPEDTQYF.

The chain recombines TRBV10-3 with TRBJ2-5, with no clear D. The CDR3 totals 14 residues. Germline V gene data show CDR1 as ENHRY and CDR2 as SYGVKD. Trimming removed 0 bases from V and 1 base from J, with 6 bases in between. The CDR3, as DNA: TGTGCCATCAGTGAGTCGAACAGCCAAGAGACCCAGTACTTC. Encoded protein: CAISESNSQETQYF.

V and J are TRBV28 and TRBJ2-3; D is undetermined. CDR1 is MDHEN and CDR2 is SYDVKM in the germline V gene. There are 14 residues in the CDR3. V lost 2 bases, J lost 1 base, and 7 bases lay in between. The chain's CDR3 is CASSLVGGTDTQYF. CDR3 in DNA: TGTGCCAGCAGTTTAGTAGGAGGCACAGATACGCAGTATTTT. Together with reference TRBV28 and TRBJ2-3, the CDR3 gives the full variable domain: DVKVTQSSRYLVKRTGEKVFLECVQDMDHENMFWYRQDPGLGLRLIYFSYDVKMKEKGDIPEGYSVSREKKERFSLILESASTNQTSMYLCASSLVGGTDTQYFGPGTRLTVL.

The chain is built from TRBV15 and TRBJ1-6; D unclear. Germline loops: CDR1 LNHNV, CDR2 YYDKDF (reference sequence). The ends were cut back, 2 bases at V and 12 bases at J, with 8 bases in the middle. This CDR3 is 12 amino acids long. The CDR3 bases are TGTGCCACCAGCAGAAGTAGTGGACCCCTCCACTTT. Its translation: CATSRSSGPLHF. Supplemented by reference TRBV15 and TRBJ1-6, the full variable domain reads DAMVIQNPRYQVTQFGKPVTLSCSQTLNHNVMYWYQQKSSQAPKLLFHYYDKDFNNEADTPDNFQSRRPNTSFCFLDIRSPGLGDTAMYLCATSRSSGPLHFGNGTRLTVT.

This clone showed up just a few times. The chain carries TRBV19 and TRBJ1-1; no definite D call. The CDR3 runs to 14 residues. V shed 6 bases and J shed 5 bases, with 16 bases lying between them. Germline lookup yields CDR1 LNHDA and CDR2 SQIVND (reference sequence). This chain's CDR3 is CASRAGWGRTEAFF. The CDR3 nucleotides are TGTGCCAGTAGGGCGGGATGGGGAAGGACTGAAGCTTTCTTT.

This clone was counted a few times. The rearrangement uses TRBV25-1 and TRBJ2-1, with 7 bases aligning to TRBD2. J gave up 4 bases and V 2 bases, and 8 bases lay outside the gene matches. Germline V lookup: CDR1 MGHDK, CDR2 SYGVNS. The CDR3 consists of 16 residues. In DNA, the CDR3 is TGTGCCAGCAGTGAAGGCGCGGGAGTCCGATACAATGAGCAGTTCTTC. It yields the protein CASSEGAGVRYNEQFF.

This chain joins TRBV7-2 and TRBJ2-7; 7 nucleotides agree with TRBD2. Germline V lookup: CDR1 SGHTA, CDR2 FQGNSA. This CDR3 has 14 residues. With 0 bases clipped from V and 4 bases from J, the junction kept 3 bases outside the gene matches. CDR3 residues: CASSLAGGWYEQYF. In DNA form, the CDR3 reads TGTGCCAGCAGCTTAGCGGGGGGGTGGTACGAGCAGTACTTC.